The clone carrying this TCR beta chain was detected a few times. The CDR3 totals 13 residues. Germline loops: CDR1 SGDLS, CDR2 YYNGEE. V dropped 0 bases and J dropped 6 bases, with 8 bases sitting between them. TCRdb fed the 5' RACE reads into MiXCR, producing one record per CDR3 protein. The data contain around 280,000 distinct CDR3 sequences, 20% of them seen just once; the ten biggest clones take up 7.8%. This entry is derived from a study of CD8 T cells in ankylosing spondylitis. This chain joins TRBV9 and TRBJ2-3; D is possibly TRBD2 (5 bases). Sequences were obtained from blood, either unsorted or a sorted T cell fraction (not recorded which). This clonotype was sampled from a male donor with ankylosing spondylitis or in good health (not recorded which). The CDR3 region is CASSVDPGDTQYF. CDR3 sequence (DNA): TGTGCCAGCAGCGTAGATCCGGGGGATACGCAGTATTTT.